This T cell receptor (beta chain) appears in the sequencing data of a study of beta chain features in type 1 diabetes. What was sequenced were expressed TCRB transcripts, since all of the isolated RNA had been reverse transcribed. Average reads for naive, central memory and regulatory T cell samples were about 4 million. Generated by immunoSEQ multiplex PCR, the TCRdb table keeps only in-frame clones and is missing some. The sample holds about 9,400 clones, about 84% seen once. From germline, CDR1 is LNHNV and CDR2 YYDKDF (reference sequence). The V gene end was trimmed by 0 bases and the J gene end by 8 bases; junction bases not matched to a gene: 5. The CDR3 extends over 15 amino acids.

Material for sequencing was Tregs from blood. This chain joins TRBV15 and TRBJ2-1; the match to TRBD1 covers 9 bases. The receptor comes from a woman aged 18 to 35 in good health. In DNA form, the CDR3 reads TGTGCCACCAGCAGAGATGGGACAGGGCTAGATGAGCAGTTCTTC. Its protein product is CATSRDGTGLDEQFF.